The rows below give T cell receptor beta chains drawn from one sample of a study of blood T cell repertoires in COVID-19. Generated by immunoSEQ multiplex PCR, the TCRdb table keeps only in-frame clones and is missing some. The sample has hundreds of thousands of clones; 85% to 90% are singletons. Input material: PBMCs or T cells enriched from blood (not recorded which). All receptors come from a man aged 30 to 39 who had recovered from COVID-19. Each CDR3 is given with its conserved first and last residue. A D gene is named only where the DNA matches it firmly. The size entry is marked missing in some rows and otherwise reads once, few, many or a size class.

DNA	CDR3	V	J	size	D
TGCGCCAGCAGCTTGGGTTTAGCGGGTTTCACAGATACGCAGTATTTT	CASSLGLAGFTDTQYF	TRBV5-1	TRBJ2-3	NA	TRBD2
TGCGCCAGCAGCCCGGGACAGGCAGATGGCTACACCTTC	CASSPGQADGYTF	TRBV5-1	TRBJ1-2	NA	TRBD1
TGTGCCAGTAACCATCAGGGGAGCTCCTACAATGAGCAGTTCTTC	CASNHQGSSYNEQFF	TRBV19	TRBJ2-1	NA	NA
TGTGCCAGCAGCCAGGAACGACTAGCGGGGGTAGAGACCCAGTACTTC	CASSQERLAGVETQYF	TRBV14	TRBJ2-5	NA	TRBD2
TGCGCCAGCAGCTATTCCATGGGCTCTGTGAACACTGAAGCTTTCTTT	CASSYSMGSVNTEAFF	TRBV5-1	TRBJ1-1	NA	NA
TGTGCCAGCAGTACTATTAGGGCTAGCGGTCCCACAGATACGCAGTATTTT	CASSTIRASGPTDTQYF	TRBV28	TRBJ2-3	NA	TRBD2
TGCGCCAGCAGCGGGACTAGCGGGAGGCATTACAATGAGCAGTTCTTC	CASSGTSGRHYNEQFF	TRBV5-1	TRBJ2-1	NA	TRBD2
TGTGCCAGTAGTCAGGACAGGGAAGAGCAGTACTTC	CASSQDREEQYF	TRBV19	TRBJ2-7	NA	TRBD1
TGCGCCAGCAGCCCAAAAATCCCAGGGGAAGCTTTCTTT	CASSPKIPGEAFF	TRBV5-1	TRBJ1-1	NA	NA
TGTGCCAGCAGCCAATCGACCTTGGGAGGCTCTAATGAAAAACTGTTTTTT	CASSQSTLGGSNEKLFF	TRBV16	TRBJ1-4	once	NA
TGTGCCAGCAGCTTAGGCAGGGGACGGAACACTGAAGCTTTCTTT	CASSLGRGRNTEAFF	TRBV5-4	TRBJ1-1	NA	NA
TGTGCCTGGAGTGTAGGCTATACGGGGGAGCAGTACTTC	CAWSVGYTGEQYF	TRBV30	TRBJ2-7	once	NA
TGTGCCATTTCGCCGGGGGAGGGCTTGAATTCACCCCTCCACTTT	CAISPGEGLNSPLHF	TRBV10-3	TRBJ1-6	NA	NA
TGTGCCAGCAGCGACTTGACAGGGGGCGCGGAAGGCTACACCTTC	CASSDLTGGAEGYTF	TRBV2	TRBJ1-2	NA	TRBD1
TGCGCCAGCAGCTCCAAGCACTCCGGGAACTATGGCTACACCTTC	CASSSKHSGNYGYTF	TRBV5-1	TRBJ1-2	NA	NA
TGCGCCAGCCTCGTAACAGGGGGCGCCCCGAATGAGCAGTTCTTC	CASLVTGGAPNEQFF	TRBV5-1	TRBJ2-1	NA	TRBD1
TGTGCCAGCAAACAAGTGAAAGCGGGAAAAGCTTTCTTT	CASKQVKAGKAFF	TRBV6-5	TRBJ1-1	NA	NA